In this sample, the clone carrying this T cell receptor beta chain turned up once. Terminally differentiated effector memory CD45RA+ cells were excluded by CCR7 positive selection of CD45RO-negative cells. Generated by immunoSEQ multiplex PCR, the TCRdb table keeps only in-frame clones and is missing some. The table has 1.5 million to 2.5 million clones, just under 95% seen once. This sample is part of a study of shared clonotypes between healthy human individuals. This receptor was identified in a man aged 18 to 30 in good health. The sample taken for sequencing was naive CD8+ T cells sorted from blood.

This chain's CDR3 is CASRPYYSRTSGGANEQFF. The CDR3 nucleotides are TGTGCCAGCAGACCCTACTACTCTCGGACTAGCGGGGGGGCCAATGAGCAGTTCTTC. The chain has TRBV28 and TRBJ2-1; 15 bases map to TRBD2. This CDR3 has 19 amino acids. Germline V gene sequence: CDR1 MDHEN, CDR2 SYDVKM. The trim removed 6 bases at V and 6 bases at J, leaving 15 bases unmatched.